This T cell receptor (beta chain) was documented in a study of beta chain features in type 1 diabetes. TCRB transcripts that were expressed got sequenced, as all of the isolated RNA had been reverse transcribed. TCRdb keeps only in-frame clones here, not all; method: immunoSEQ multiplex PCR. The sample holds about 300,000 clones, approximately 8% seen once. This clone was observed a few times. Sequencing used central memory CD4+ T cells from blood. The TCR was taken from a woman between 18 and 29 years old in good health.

The CDR3 DNA reads TGTGCCAGCAGTGAACGTCTAACTAGCGGGAGGGCGGGCTCCTACAATGAGCAGTTCTTC. Residues: CASSERLTSGRAGSYNEQFF. The J gene is TRBJ2-1, the V gene TRBV2; 13 bases are a match to TRBD2. Germline-derived CDR1 and CDR2 are SNHLY and FYNNEI. V lost 2 bases and J lost 0; bases outside the gene matches: 10. This CDR3 region has 20 residues.